This T cell receptor beta chain was recovered during a study of blood T cell repertoires in COVID-19. Study as a whole: COVID-19 samples from acute and convalescent phases originated in the United States, Italy and Spain. T cells, B-cell-depleted T cells, or PBMCs provided the cDNA or gDNA that served as material.

This CDR3 contains 14 residues. Trimming removed 4 bases from V and 5 bases from J; junction bases left unmatched: 3. CDR1 SGHTA and CDR2 FQGNSA come from the germline V gene. Per the authors' pipeline: Quantification of nucleated cells was approximated via reference gene primer amplification. Repertoires were generated with immunoSEQ multiplex PCR, while TCRdb's copy carries only in-frame clones and drops some. For V, J and clone size, that table is used; D and trimming come from the DNA. The data contain approximately 90,000 clones, roughly 85% of them singletons. The rearrangement uses TRBV7-2 and TRBJ2-2; 8 positions agree with TRBD1. The TCR comes from a man older than 75 with acute or convalescent COVID-19. The sequenced sample was peripheral blood. The CDR3 sequence is CASSSGTGTGELFF. The CDR3 DNA reads TGTGCCAGCAGCTCCGGGACAGGTACCGGGGAGCTGTTTTTT. Drawing the rest from reference TRBV7-2 and TRBJ2-2, the complete variable domain is GAGVSQSPSNKVTEKGKDVELRCDPISGHTALYWYRQSLGQGLEFLIYFQGNSAPDKSGLPSDRFSAERTGGSVSTLTIQRTQQEDSAVYLCASSSGTGTGELFFGEGSRLTVL.